The next 7 T cell receptor gamma chains were all read from a single sample in a study of gamma delta lymphoproliferative disorders and STAT genes. Genomic DNA from isolated PBMCs served as the sequencing template. TCRdb repeated clone calling on the multiplex PCR reads with CATT. The data contain approximately 1,900 gamma-chain clones, 6% to 9% of them seen just once; the ten biggest clones take up approximately 60%. The specimen sequenced was blood. The source is a human donor with gamma-delta T-cell large granular lymphocyte leukemia.

By share, this clone counts as medium-sized. This DNA's translation differs at residue 14 from TCRdb's protein, which comes from a much larger clone; a read error is likely, and the protein shown is translated from the DNA. No J gene was called, and the V gene is TRGV9. The length of the CDR3 is 16 residues. CDR1 is GITISATS and CDR2 is ISYDGTV in the germline V gene (reference sequence). CDR3: CALWEDRELGKKIRVF. CDR3 nucleotide sequence: TGTGCCTTGTGGGAGGATCGAGAGTTGGGCAAAAAAATCAGGGTATTT.

Notes on this clone: It is unclear where the CDR3 begins or ends on the DNA, so no DNA is shown, and the CDR3 is as TCRdb lists it. For the V gene the call is TRGV11; the J gene has no call. TRGV11 counts as an open reading frame of uncertain function. The CDR3 totals 15 residues, both ends included. CDR3 protein: CTTVPAGSNYYKKLF.

This clone was picked up a small number of times. This DNA translates differently at residue 7 from the TCRdb protein, which is that of a much larger clone; a read error is likely, and the protein shown is the DNA's own translation. This sample also contains other DNA sequences that code for the same CDR3. This rearrangement joins TRGV9 to TRGJP. No J gene was available from TCRdb, and it was assigned here by a germline match of the DNA. The germline V gene has CDR1 GITISATS and CDR2 ISYDGTV (reference sequence). The CDR3 sequence is 16 residues long. Losses at the gene ends were 0 bases for V and 6 bases for J; bases not matched to a gene: 2. The CDR3 DNA reads TGTGCCTTGTGGGAGGTGGCAGAGTTGGGCAAAAAAATCAAGGTATTT. Protein sequence: CALWEVAELGKKIKVF.

By sample fraction, this clone is medium-sized. The chain couples TRGV10 to TRGJ1 or TRGJ2. The J gene is absent in TCRdb and was assigned here via DNA matching to germline. TRGV10 is an ORF, and what it does is uncertain. Trimming removed 8 bases from V and 5 bases from J; junction bases left unmatched: 10. This CDR3 has 13 amino acids. As DNA, the CDR3 is TGTGCTGCGTGGGATTGGAAAGATTATAAGAAACTCTTT. Translated: CAAWDWKDYKKLF.

This clone is medium-sized in the sample. The chain joins TRGV2 to TRGJ1 or TRGJ2. TCRdb is silent on the J gene; assignment here came from matching the DNA to germline. This CDR3 region has 14 residues. The germline V gene encodes CDR1 EGSNGY and CDR2 YDSYNSKV. The trim removed 1 base at V and 6 bases at J, leaving 9 bases unmatched. DNA for the CDR3: TGTGCCACCTGGGACGGCGTTAAGGGTTATAAGAAACTCTTT. Protein sequence: CATWDGVKGYKKLF.

This clone was counted many times. The CDR3 DNA sequence: TGTGCCACCTGGGAACCTAAGAAACTCTTT. As protein: CATWEPKKLF. The rearrangement links TRGV8 to TRGJ1 or TRGJ2. TCRdb carries no J gene annotation; the J gene was assigned here by matching the DNA with germline. V dropped 4 bases and J dropped 9; count of bases not matched to a gene: 3. The germline gives CDR1 VENAVY, CDR2 YDSYNSRV. The length of the CDR3 is 10 residues.

V and J are TRGV9 and TRGJ1 or TRGJ2. The J gene is absent in TCRdb and was assigned here via DNA matching to germline. The CDR3 is made up of 15 amino acids. The germline gives CDR1 GITISATS, CDR2 ISYDGTV (reference sequence). V gave up 0 bases and J gave up 2 bases; unmatched junction bases: 7. CDR3 sequence (DNA): TGTGCCTTGTGGGAGGTGCTGTCGGATTATTATAAGAAACTCTTT. It encodes CALWEVLSDYYKKLF.